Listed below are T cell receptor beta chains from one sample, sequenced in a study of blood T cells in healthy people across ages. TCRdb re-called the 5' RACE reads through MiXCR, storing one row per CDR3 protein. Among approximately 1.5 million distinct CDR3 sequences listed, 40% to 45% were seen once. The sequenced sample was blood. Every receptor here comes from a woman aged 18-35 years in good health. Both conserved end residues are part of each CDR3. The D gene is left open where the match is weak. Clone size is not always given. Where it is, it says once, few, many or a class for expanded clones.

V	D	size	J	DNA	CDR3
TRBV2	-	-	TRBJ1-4	TGTGCCAGCAACCGACAGTTAAATGAAAAACTGTTTTTT	CASNRQLNEKLFF
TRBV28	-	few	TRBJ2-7	TGTGCCAGCAGTTTCACCGGGGAAACCTACGAGCAGTACTTC	CASSFTGETYEQYF
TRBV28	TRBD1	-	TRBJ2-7	TGTGCCAGCAGTTACAGGGGTTCCTCCTCCTACGAGCAGTACTTC	CASSYRGSSSYEQYF
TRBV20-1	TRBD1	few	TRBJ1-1	TGCAGTGGTTACAGGGGCGCGGACACTGAGGCTTTCTTT	CSGYRGADTEAFF
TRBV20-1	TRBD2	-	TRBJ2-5	TGCAGGGAAGGACTAGCGGTTCAAGAGACCCAGTACTTC	CREGLAVQETQYF
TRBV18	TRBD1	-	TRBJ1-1	TGTGCCAGCTCACGGACAGGGGGTTATATGAACACTGAAGCTTTCTTT	CASSRTGGYMNTEAFF
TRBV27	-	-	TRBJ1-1	TGTGCCAGCAGTTACACCTCCATGGGGGGAGCTTTCTTT	CASSYTSMGGAFF
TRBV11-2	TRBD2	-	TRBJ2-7	TGTGCCAGCAGCTTGGGACTAGACGGAATCGACGAGCAGTACTTC	CASSLGLDGIDEQYF
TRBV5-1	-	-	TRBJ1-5	TGCGCCAGCAGCCTCCGGGGGCCATATAGCAATCAGCCCCAGCATTTT	CASSLRGPYSNQPQHF
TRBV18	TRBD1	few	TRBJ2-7	TGTGCCAGCCGTCGGGGACAGGGGTTTTACGAGCAGTACTTC	CASRRGQGFYEQYF
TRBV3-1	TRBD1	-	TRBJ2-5	TGTGCCAGCCGCAAATGGGACAGGGGTATCCAAGAGACCCAGTACTTC	CASRKWDRGIQETQYF
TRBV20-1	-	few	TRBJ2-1	TGCAGTGCTAGAGATGGAGATACCAATGAGCAGTTCTTC	CSARDGDTNEQFF
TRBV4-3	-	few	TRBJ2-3	TGCGCCAGCAGCCAAGAGATGGCAGGGAGTAGTCGTACGCAGTATTTT	CASSQEMAGSSRTQYF
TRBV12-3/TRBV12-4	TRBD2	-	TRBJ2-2	TGTGCCAGCAGTTTGAGCCGGGGGGGCGGGGAGCTGTTTTTT	CASSLSRGGGELFF
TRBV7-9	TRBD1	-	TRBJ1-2	TGTACCAGCGGGACAGCAAATAAAAACTATGGCTACACCTTC	CTSGTANKNYGYTF
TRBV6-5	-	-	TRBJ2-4	TGTGCCAGCAGTTACACCCTTACCAAAAACATTCAGTACTTC	CASSYTLTKNIQYF
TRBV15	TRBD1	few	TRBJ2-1	TGTGCCACCAGCAATCTTCCGGGACAGGTGGTTGATGAGCAGTTCTTC	CATSNLPGQVVDEQFF
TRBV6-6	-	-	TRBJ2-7	TGTGCCAGCAGTTACAACTTCGTCTCCTACGAGCAGTACTTC	CASSYNFVSYEQYF
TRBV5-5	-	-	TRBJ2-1	TGTGCCAGCAACCCGGGTGTTGGACGCAATGAGCAGTTCTTC	CASNPGVGRNEQFF
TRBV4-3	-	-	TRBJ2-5	TGCGCCAGCAGCCAAGGAACAGCGGTGAACAATGAGCAGTACTTC	CASSQGTAVNNEQYF
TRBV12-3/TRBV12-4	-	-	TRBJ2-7	TGTGCCAGCAGTCCCGTGGCCGAAGGCTACGAGCAGTACTTC	CASSPVAEGYEQYF
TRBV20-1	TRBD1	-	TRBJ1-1	TGCAGTACTAGAGCAGGGGGTGACACTGAAGCTTTCTTT	CSTRAGGDTEAFF
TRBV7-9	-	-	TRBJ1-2	TGTGCCAGCAGCTTAGATGCTAGTGGCTACACCTTC	CASSLDASGYTF
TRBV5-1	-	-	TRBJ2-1	TGCGCCAGCAGCTCCGACGGGGTTAATGAGCAGTTCTTC	CASSSDGVNEQFF
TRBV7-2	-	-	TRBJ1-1	TGTGCCAGCAGCTCATTTTCCGGGACACAGAACACTGAAGCTTTCTTT	CASSSFSGTQNTEAFF
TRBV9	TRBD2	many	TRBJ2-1	TGTGCCAGCAGCCCAATAGCGGGAGCCAATGAGCAGTTCTTC	CASSPIAGANEQFF